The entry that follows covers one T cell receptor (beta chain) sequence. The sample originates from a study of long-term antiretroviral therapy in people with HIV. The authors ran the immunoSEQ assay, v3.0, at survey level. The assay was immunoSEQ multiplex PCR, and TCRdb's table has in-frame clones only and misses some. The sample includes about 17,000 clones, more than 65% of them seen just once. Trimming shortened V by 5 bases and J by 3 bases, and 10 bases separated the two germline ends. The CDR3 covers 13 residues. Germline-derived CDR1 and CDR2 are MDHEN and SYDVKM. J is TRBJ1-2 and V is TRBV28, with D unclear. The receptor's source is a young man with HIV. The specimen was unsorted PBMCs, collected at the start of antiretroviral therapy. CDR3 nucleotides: TGTGCCAGCAGTGGAGCAAGGGACTATGGCTACACCTTC. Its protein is CASSGARDYGYTF.